Detailed here is one T cell receptor (beta chain). Its antigen is unidentified. Generated by immunoSEQ multiplex PCR, the TCRdb table keeps only in-frame clones and is missing some. Of tens of thousands of clones in the sample, roughly 90% were seen once. Exposure to brentuximab vedotin varied, and each patient had relapsed following autologous stem cell transplantation. Germline-derived CDR1 and CDR2 are SGDLS and YYNGEE. The ends were cut back, 0 bases at V and 2 bases at J, with 19 bases in the middle. This CDR3 contains 18 residues. The data belong to a study of PD-1 blockade in classical Hodgkin lymphoma. Study-wide results and caveats: Complete responders started with a diversity level that resembled newly diagnosed patients at baseline.

The chain links TRBV9 to TRBJ2-3; D not certain. Sequenced material: peripheral blood mononuclear cells (PBMCs), taken at baseline. The receptor comes from a human donor with classical Hodgkin lymphoma. In DNA form, the CDR3 reads TGTGCCAGCAGCGTAGGTCCGGAGTCAACCCTTTTCACAGATACGCAGTATTTT. Translating it yields CASSVGPESTLFTDTQYF.